A selection of T cell receptor beta chains follows, all from one sample in a study of blood T cells in healthy people across ages. One entry per CDR3 protein results from TCRdb running MiXCR on the 5' RACE reads. The top ten clones hold roughly 10% of a sample with 900,000 to 950,000 distinct CDR3 sequences, under 35% of them seen once. The sample also formed part of further work on T cells of mothers and their children.

The sample taken for sequencing was blood. The source is a woman between 40 and 50 years old in good health. Each CDR3 is given with its conserved first and last residue. Fields, in order: J gene, clone size, D gene, V gene, CDR3 DNA, CDR3 protein. The D gene is left open where the match is weak. A clone size is listed for some rows: how often the clone was seen (once, few, many), or a class if it is expanded.

j_call: TRBJ2-1; clone_size: .; d_call: TRBD2; v_call: TRBV18; cdr3_nt: TGTGCCAGCTCACCATTAGCGGGGACCTCCTACAATGAGCAGTTCTTC; cdr3_aa: CASSPLAGTSYNEQFF
j_call: TRBJ1-2; clone_size: .; d_call: .; v_call: TRBV5-1; cdr3_nt: TGCGCCAGCAGCGACGGGGGGTTCGACTTCTATGGCTACACCTTC; cdr3_aa: CASSDGGFDFYGYTF
j_call: TRBJ1-1; clone_size: few; d_call: .; v_call: TRBV5-1; cdr3_nt: TGCGCCAGCAGCCCCCCCGAGCGGGGAGTGACTGAAGCTTTCTTT; cdr3_aa: CASSPPERGVTEAFF
j_call: TRBJ1-1; clone_size: few; d_call: .; v_call: TRBV12-3/TRBV12-4; cdr3_nt: TGTGCCAGCAGTTTGGGAGGGGTGATGAACACTGAAGCTTTCTTT; cdr3_aa: CASSLGGVMNTEAFF
j_call: TRBJ1-2; clone_size: .; d_call: .; v_call: TRBV14; cdr3_nt: TGTGCCAGCAGCCAAGAGGGGACCAACTATGGCTACACCTTC; cdr3_aa: CASSQEGTNYGYTF
j_call: TRBJ1-2; clone_size: .; d_call: .; v_call: TRBV16; cdr3_nt: TGTGCCAGCAGCGAAGGGGGGAACTATGGCTGCACCTTC; cdr3_aa: CASSEGGNYGCTF
j_call: TRBJ1-2; clone_size: few; d_call: .; v_call: TRBV7-8; cdr3_nt: TGTGCCAGCAGCTTAGATAGAATGTTACAGAGGAACTATGGCTACACCTTC; cdr3_aa: CASSLDRMLQRNYGYTF
j_call: TRBJ2-3; clone_size: few; d_call: TRBD1; v_call: TRBV9; cdr3_nt: TGTGCCAGCAGCCCTGACGGGACAGTTAGCACAGATACGCAGTATTTT; cdr3_aa: CASSPDGTVSTDTQYF
j_call: TRBJ2-1; clone_size: many; d_call: .; v_call: TRBV7-6; cdr3_nt: TGTGCCAGCAGCCCCCTCGGAGGGGGTAATGAGCAGTTCTTC; cdr3_aa: CASSPLGGGNEQFF
j_call: TRBJ2-7; clone_size: .; d_call: .; v_call: TRBV28; cdr3_nt: TGTGCCAGCAGCCCTCCCCCAGGAGGGGTCTACGAGCAGTACTTC; cdr3_aa: CASSPPPGGVYEQYF
j_call: TRBJ2-5; clone_size: .; d_call: .; v_call: TRBV7-2; cdr3_nt: TGTGCCAGCAGCTTGAGTCCCTACAATAAGCAGTACTTC; cdr3_aa: CASSLSPYNKQYF
j_call: TRBJ2-2; clone_size: .; d_call: TRBD2; v_call: TRBV29-1; cdr3_nt: TGCAGCGTTGGACTAGCCCCCGGGGAGCTGTTTTTT; cdr3_aa: CSVGLAPGELFF
j_call: TRBJ2-1; clone_size: .; d_call: .; v_call: TRBV11-2; cdr3_nt: TGTGCCAGCAGCCCCCGAAGACAGGGAGGTGGCAATGAGCAGTTCTTC; cdr3_aa: CASSPRRQGGGNEQFF
j_call: TRBJ2-1; clone_size: .; d_call: TRBD2; v_call: TRBV20-1; cdr3_nt: TGCAGTGCTGCCAGCGGGAGGGCTATGAATGAGCAGTTCTTC; cdr3_aa: CSAASGRAMNEQFF
j_call: TRBJ2-5; clone_size: .; d_call: .; v_call: TRBV7-2; cdr3_nt: TGTGCCAGCAGCTTAGCGCGGTCGGGGGCCGGAGAGCAGTACTTC; cdr3_aa: CASSLARSGAGEQYF
j_call: TRBJ2-1; clone_size: .; d_call: .; v_call: TRBV7-9; cdr3_nt: TGTGCCAGTTTCCAGGGGGGCTCGTACAATGAGCAGTTCTTC; cdr3_aa: CASFQGGSYNEQFF
j_call: TRBJ1-2; clone_size: .; d_call: .; v_call: TRBV27; cdr3_nt: TGTGCCAGCAGTTTAACCCCCGGGGGGGGGAGCGGTGGCTACACCTTC; cdr3_aa: CASSLTPGGGSGGYTF
j_call: TRBJ2-3; clone_size: many; d_call: .; v_call: TRBV12-3/TRBV12-4; cdr3_nt: TGTGCCAGCAGTTTTACCCGCACAGATACGCAGTATTTT; cdr3_aa: CASSFTRTDTQYF
j_call: TRBJ2-1; clone_size: .; d_call: TRBD1; v_call: TRBV20-1; cdr3_nt: TGCAGTGCAGGACAGGGGCAAAATGAGCAGTTCTTC; cdr3_aa: CSAGQGQNEQFF
j_call: TRBJ1-1; clone_size: .; d_call: .; v_call: TRBV6-2/TRBV6-3; cdr3_nt: TGTGCCAGCAGCCACCCGGAAGCGAACACTGAAGCTTTCTTT; cdr3_aa: CASSHPEANTEAFF
j_call: TRBJ2-7; clone_size: few; d_call: TRBD1; v_call: TRBV7-9; cdr3_nt: TGTGCCAGCAGCGCGGACAGGGGGAGGACCTACGAGCAGTACTTC; cdr3_aa: CASSADRGRTYEQYF
j_call: TRBJ2-5; clone_size: many; d_call: .; v_call: TRBV5-1; cdr3_nt: TGCGCCAGCAGCTTCGGACGGCCCCTCACCCAAGAGACCCAGTACTTC; cdr3_aa: CASSFGRPLTQETQYF
j_call: TRBJ2-7; clone_size: many; d_call: .; v_call: TRBV10-3; cdr3_nt: TGTGCCACTAAAATGACAGTTACCACCTACGAGCAGTACTTC; cdr3_aa: CATKMTVTTYEQYF
j_call: TRBJ2-3; clone_size: many; d_call: .; v_call: TRBV7-3; cdr3_nt: TGTGCCAGCAGTCGGGGTCTTTGGGATACGCAGTATTTT; cdr3_aa: CASSRGLWDTQYF
j_call: TRBJ2-3; clone_size: .; d_call: .; v_call: TRBV3-1; cdr3_nt: TGTGCCAGCAGCCAGACCACCTTTAGCACAGATACGCAGTATTTT; cdr3_aa: CASSQTTFSTDTQYF
j_call: TRBJ1-1; clone_size: few; d_call: .; v_call: TRBV6-2/TRBV6-3; cdr3_nt: TGTGCCAGCAGAGGAGGGCAATCTGAAGCTTTCTTT; cdr3_aa: CASRGGQSEAFF
j_call: TRBJ2-2; clone_size: .; d_call: .; v_call: TRBV15; cdr3_nt: TGTGCCACCAGCAGAGGCAACAGGGCCCGGAACACCGGGGAGCTGTTTTTT; cdr3_aa: CATSRGNRARNTGELFF
j_call: TRBJ1-5; clone_size: .; d_call: .; v_call: TRBV18; cdr3_nt: TGTGCCAGCTCACCTAGGGCAAGCGGGGTTGTTGGAGATACGCAGCATTTT; cdr3_aa: CASSPRASGVVGDTQHF
j_call: TRBJ2-2; clone_size: once; d_call: TRBD1; v_call: TRBV28; cdr3_nt: TGTGCCAGCAGAGAAGCCAGGGGGCGCGCCGGGGAGCTGTTTTTT; cdr3_aa: CASREARGRAGELFF
j_call: TRBJ1-6; clone_size: .; d_call: .; v_call: TRBV5-1; cdr3_nt: TGCGCCAGCAGCTTGTCTGGGAATTCACCCCCCCACTTT; cdr3_aa: CASSLSGNSPPHF
j_call: TRBJ1-4; clone_size: .; d_call: .; v_call: TRBV5-1; cdr3_nt: TGCGCCAGCAGGGCTCAGGCGGAGGCAACTAATGAAAAACTGTTTTTT; cdr3_aa: CASRAQAEATNEKLFF
j_call: TRBJ2-1; clone_size: .; d_call: .; v_call: TRBV20-1; cdr3_nt: TGCAGTGCTTCGAGCGGGACAGCAAGGATGGCTGATGGGCAGTTCTTC; cdr3_aa: CSASSGTARMADGQFF